The sequence of this T cell receptor (beta chain) was determined in a study of T cell responses to AZD1222 COVID-19 vaccine. The protocol was immunoSEQ multiplex PCR, while the TCRdb copy is restricted to in-frame clones and leaves out a portion. The data contain about 140,000 clones, over 90% of them singletons. Worth noting for this clone: Its specificity is not known.

Notes on the study in general: Only after the peak T cell response were repertoires sampled. There were mostly white British donors and more females than males, and clonal diversity was possibly underestimated. Only a handful of AZD1222 recipients were seropositive at baseline. Spike-specific TCR breadth and depth went up after people got two AZD1222 doses.

Source: peripheral blood, taken on day 0 of MenACWY control vaccination. This TCR was sampled from an adult in good health.

As DNA, the CDR3 is TGTGCCAGCAGTGCGCTAGCGGGAGATGATGAGCAGTTCTTC. It yields the protein CASSALAGDDEQFF. The rearrangement uses TRBV28 and TRBJ2-1, with 10 bases lining up with TRBD2. V dropped 5 bases and J dropped 8; count of bases not matched to a gene: 6. Germline V gene lookup returns CDR1 MDHEN and CDR2 SYDVKM. The CDR3 consists of 14 residues.